The 21 T cell receptor beta chains below come from one sample, sequenced in a study of T cells expressing NK-cell markers. TCRdb re-called the 5' RACE reads and catalogs CDR3 proteins one per entry, DNA excluded. The ten most abundant clones cover 3% to 4.5% of a sample with some 600,000 distinct CDR3 sequences. Sequenced input: blood T cells: a sorted CD56 or NKG2C T cell subset, CD4+ or CD8+ T cells, or bulk PBMC T cells (not recorded which). The receptors stem from a man younger than 35 in good health.

V is TRBV12-3 or TRBV12-4 and J is TRBJ1-2. The CDR3 consists of 13 residues. CDR3 loop: CASSFRAAAGYTF.

This chain connects TRBV7-2 to TRBJ2-5; TCRdb picks TRBD1, but there is no DNA to check that call. The CDR3 totals 13 residues. Germline V gene sequence: CDR1 SGHTA, CDR2 FQGNSA. The CDR3 here is CASINRGQETQYF.

This chain joins TRBV9 and TRBJ1-1; TCRdb indicates TRBD1, and absent DNA this call remains unverified. Germline-derived CDR1 and CDR2 are SGDLS and YYNGEE. CDR3 length: 12 residues. The CDR3 here is CASSARETEAFF.

The rearrangement joins TRBV7-2 to TRBJ1-2. CDR3 length equals 17 residues. In germline, CDR1 is SGHTA, CDR2 FQGNSA. The CDR3: CASSAAPGRQVSYGYTF.

This rearrangement joins TRBV10-3 to TRBJ2-1; TCRdb lists TRBD1, though no DNA is available to test this call. The V gene's germline CDR1 is ENHRY and CDR2 SYGVKD. This CDR3 is built from 18 residues. CDR3 in amino acids: CAISKNPQGTSKYNEQFF.

This chain connects TRBV5-8 to TRBJ2-3; the TCRdb call, TRBD1, lacks DNA for checking. CDR1 and CDR2 (germline): SGHTS, YDEGEE. The CDR3 consists of 15 residues. CDR3 loop: CASSFRDRVTDTQYF.

The chain carries TRBV2 and TRBJ2-1. The length of the CDR3 is 14 residues. CDR1 is SNHLY, CDR2 FYNNEI, per germline. CDR3: CARTLGASYNEQFF.

The chain couples TRBV20-1 to TRBJ2-7; TCRdb's D call, TRBD1, is unchecked because there is no DNA. This CDR3 has 16 amino acids. CDR1 and CDR2 (germline): DFQATT, SNEGSKA (reference sequence). The CDR3 region is CSARDRKQGRGDEQYF.

The genes are TRBV28 and TRBJ2-1; there is no DNA to check the TCRdb D call of TRBD1. The CDR3 sequence is 15 residues long. The V gene's germline CDR1 is MDHEN and CDR2 SYDVKM. CDR3 loop: CASSFSGSLYNEQFF.

This sequence joins TRBV12-3 or TRBV12-4 and TRBJ2-7; with no DNA, the TCRdb D assignment of TRBD2 cannot be verified. This CDR3 spans 15 amino acids. CDR3 amino acids: CASSLSPGSGYEQYF.

The gene calls are TRBV2 and TRBJ2-5; there is no DNA to check the TCRdb D call of TRBD1. CDR3 length: 12 residues. Germline CDR1 is SNHLY and CDR2 is FYNNEI. The CDR3: CASSAGTETQYF.

The J gene is TRBJ1-1, the V gene TRBV3-1; TCRdb indicates TRBD1, and absent DNA this call remains unverified. Germline CDR1 is LGHDT and CDR2 is YNNKEL (reference sequence). The CDR3 loop spans 14 amino acids. The chain's CDR3 is CASTRQVRNTEAFF.

J is TRBJ2-1 and V is TRBV7-7; there is no DNA to check the TCRdb D call of TRBD1. Per germline, CDR1 SSHAT and CDR2 FNYEAQ (reference sequence). CDR3 length: 17 residues. CDR3 region: CASSSYTGGSTYNEQFF.

This chain uses TRBV18 with TRBJ2-2; there is no DNA to check the TCRdb D call of TRBD1. This CDR3 is 17 amino acids long. The germline gives CDR1 KGHSH, CDR2 LQKENI. The CDR3 here is CASSPPGTGAGTGELFF.

V gene TRBV5-1 combines with J gene TRBJ2-5; TCRdb indicates TRBD2, and absent DNA this call remains unverified. Germline CDR1 and CDR2: SGHRS and YFSETQ. The CDR3 consists of 15 residues. The CDR3 reads CASSAGLAGGETQYF.

The V and J genes are TRBV4-1 and TRBJ2-1; absent DNA, TCRdb's TRBD2 call cannot be checked. CDR1 is MGHRA and CDR2 is YSYEKL in the germline V gene. The CDR3 is 17 residues long. CDR3 residues: CASSQVTGLAGPGEQFF.

The V call is TRBV12-3 or TRBV12-4, the J call TRBJ1-1; the TCRdb D gene call, TRBD1, has no DNA to confirm it. This CDR3 is 15 amino acids long. The CDR3 reads CASSYISPGQGSTFF.

The V call is TRBV20-1, the J call TRBJ1-1; checking the TCRdb D call of TRBD1 is not possible without DNA. Germline V gives CDR1 DFQATT, CDR2 SNEGSKA (reference sequence). This CDR3 spans 14 amino acids. CDR3 amino acids: CSAPHRGQGTEAFF.

The chain joins TRBV6-1 to TRBJ2-1; with no DNA, the TCRdb D assignment of TRBD1 cannot be verified. Germline values: CDR1 MNHNS, CDR2 SASEGT. The CDR3 covers 14 residues. This CDR3 is CASKGGQGANEQFF.

The chain couples TRBV28 to TRBJ2-1; TCRdb selects TRBD1, and the lack of DNA leaves this call unchecked. The length of the CDR3 is 15 residues. Germline V CDR1 and CDR2: MDHEN, SYDVKM. The CDR3 spells CASTPILGDGNEQFF.

The V gene is TRBV12-3 or TRBV12-4, the J gene TRBJ1-5; TCRdb lists TRBD1, though no DNA is available to test this call. This CDR3 region has 14 residues. CDR3 sequence: CASTGTGAGQPQHF.